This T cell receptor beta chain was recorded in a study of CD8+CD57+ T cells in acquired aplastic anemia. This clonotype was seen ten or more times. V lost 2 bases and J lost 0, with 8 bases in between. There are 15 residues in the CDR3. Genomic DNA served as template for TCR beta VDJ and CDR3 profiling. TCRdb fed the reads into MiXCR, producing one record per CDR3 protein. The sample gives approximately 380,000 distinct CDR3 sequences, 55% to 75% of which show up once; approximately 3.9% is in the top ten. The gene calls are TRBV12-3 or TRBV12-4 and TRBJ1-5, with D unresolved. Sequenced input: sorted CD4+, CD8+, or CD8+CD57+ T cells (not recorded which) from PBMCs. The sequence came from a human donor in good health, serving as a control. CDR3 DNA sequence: TGTGCCAGCAGTTTAACCAGGTATAGCAATCAGCCCCAGCATTTT. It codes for CASSLTRYSNQPQHF.